This T cell receptor (beta chain) was observed in a study of T cell clonotyping in hematopoietic cell transplantation. About this clone: Its antigen is unknown.

The study, taken as a whole, reports: After transplant, recipient diversity fell while pathologically expanded clonotypes grew through day 180. Cells were unsorted, so CD4 and CD8 contributions were not separated.

Germline CDR1 and CDR2: SNHLY and FYNNEI. CDR3 length: 11 amino acids. V was clipped by 5 bases and J by 6 bases, with 8 bases between them. Measured with immunoSEQ multiplex PCR; TCRdb has only the in-frame clones, and not every one. The sample lists several thousand clones, approximately 89% occurring once. Recipient blood drawn about 28 days pretransplant and days 30, 100, 180 after. This clonotype was obtained from a male patient aged 70 to 85 who had an allogeneic stem cell transplant from an unrelated donor, so T cells may come from the graft donor. Some clones in this sample may be carry-over from other donors' samples. The gene calls are TRBV2 and TRBJ2-7, with D perhaps TRBD1 (5 bases). Material: peripheral blood mononuclear cells, obtained 100 days after allogeneic stem cell transplant. The chain's CDR3 is CASSYDSEQYF. Written as DNA, the CDR3 is TGTGCCAGCAGTTACGACAGCGAGCAGTACTTC.